This T cell receptor beta chain was identified during a study of blood T cell repertoires in COVID-19. Across the study: Donors in the United States, Italy and Spain gave samples during acute or convalescent COVID-19. PBMCs, B-cell-depleted T cells, or T cells were the source of the cDNA or gDNA that made up the material.

With 0 bases clipped from V and 9 bases from J, the junction kept 7 bases outside the gene matches. Germline CDR1 is SGHKS and CDR2 is YYEKEE (reference sequence). The CDR3 is 14 residues long. Original processing methods: The authors estimated nucleated cell counts from reference gene primer amplification. Method: immunoSEQ multiplex PCR; TCRdb's copy keeps in-frame clones and lacks some. That table gives V, J and clone size, and the DNA gave D and trimming. Among roughly 60,000 clones listed, around 82% were seen once. Recruited during active infection, patients (from Seattle) were subsequently followed longitudinally.

The receptor comes from a man aged 80 or over with COVID-19, enrolled during active disease. The sequencing sample was made of peripheral blood. This chain joins TRBV5-5 and TRBJ2-3; 7 positions agree with TRBD2. CDR3 protein: CASSLGGTSVTQYF. In DNA form, the CDR3 reads TGTGCCAGCAGCTTGGGGGGCACTAGCGTCACGCAGTATTTT.